This T cell receptor beta chain was found in a study of blood T cell repertoires in COVID-19. The wider study: COVID-19 samples, acute and convalescent, were from the United States, Italy and Spain. The analysed material was cDNA or gDNA that came from T cells, B-cell-depleted T cells, or PBMCs.

Germline trimming cut 5 bases from V and 2 bases from J; bases unmatched to any gene: 7. Germline V CDR1 and CDR2: SGHVS, FQNEAQ. The CDR3 consists of 15 residues. Recruits, aged about 18 to 100 years, lived in 24 US areas. Cohort 3 donors counted as recovered after two negative PCRs, clearance, or resolved symptoms. Clones were read by immunoSEQ multiplex PCR, and TCRdb kept only the in-frame ones, dropping some. The sample has around 370,000 clones, more than 75% seen once. This clonotype originated in a woman between 18 and 29 years old who had recovered from COVID-19. The sequenced sample consisted of PBMCs or T cells enriched from blood (not recorded which). This chain uses TRBV7-8 with TRBJ2-5; TRBD1 matches at 8 bases. CDR3 in amino acids: CASSQDRGGQETQYF. CDR3 bases: TGTGCCAGCAGCCAAGACAGGGGTGGGCAAGAGACCCAGTACTTC.